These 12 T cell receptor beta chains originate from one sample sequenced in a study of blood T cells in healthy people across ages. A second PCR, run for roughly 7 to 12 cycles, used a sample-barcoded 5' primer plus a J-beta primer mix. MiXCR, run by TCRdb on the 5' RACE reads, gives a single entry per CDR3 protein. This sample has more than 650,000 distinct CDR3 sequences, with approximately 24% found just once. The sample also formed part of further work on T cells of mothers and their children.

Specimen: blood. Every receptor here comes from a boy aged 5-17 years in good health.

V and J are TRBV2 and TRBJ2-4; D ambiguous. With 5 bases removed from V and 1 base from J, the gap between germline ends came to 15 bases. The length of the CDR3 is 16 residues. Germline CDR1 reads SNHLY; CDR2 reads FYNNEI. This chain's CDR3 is CASSPRLLGAKNIQYF. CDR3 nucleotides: TGTGCCAGCAGTCCTCGTCTCTTAGGGGCCAAAAACATTCAGTACTTC.

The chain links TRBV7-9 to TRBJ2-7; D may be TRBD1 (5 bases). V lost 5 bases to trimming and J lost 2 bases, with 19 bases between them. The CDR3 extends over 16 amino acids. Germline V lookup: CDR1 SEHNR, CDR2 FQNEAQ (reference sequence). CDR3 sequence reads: CASSQDGARTTYEQYF. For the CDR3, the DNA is TGTGCCAGCAGCCAGGATGGGGCTCGGACGACCTACGAGCAGTACTTC.

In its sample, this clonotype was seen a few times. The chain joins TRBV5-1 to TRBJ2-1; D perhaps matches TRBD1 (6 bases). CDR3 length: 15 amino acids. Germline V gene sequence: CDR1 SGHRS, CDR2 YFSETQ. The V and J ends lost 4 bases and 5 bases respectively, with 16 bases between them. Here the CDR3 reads CASSLQGTINNEQFF. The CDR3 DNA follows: TGCGCCAGCAGCCTACAGGGAACAATAAACAATGAGCAGTTCTTC.

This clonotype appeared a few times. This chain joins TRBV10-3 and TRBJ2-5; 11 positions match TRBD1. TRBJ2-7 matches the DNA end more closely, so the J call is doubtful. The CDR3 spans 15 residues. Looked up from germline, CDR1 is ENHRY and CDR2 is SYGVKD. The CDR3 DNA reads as TGTGCCATCAGGGGGGACAGGGGGAATCCCTACGAGCAGTACTTC. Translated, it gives CAIRGDRGNPYEQYF.

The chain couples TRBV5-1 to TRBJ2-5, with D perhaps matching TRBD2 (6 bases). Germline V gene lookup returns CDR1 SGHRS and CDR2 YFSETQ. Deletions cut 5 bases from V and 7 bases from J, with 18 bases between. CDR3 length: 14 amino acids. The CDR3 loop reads CASRPGTPTATQYF. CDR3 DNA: TGCGCCAGCAGGCCCGGGACTCCGACGGCGACCCAGTACTTC.

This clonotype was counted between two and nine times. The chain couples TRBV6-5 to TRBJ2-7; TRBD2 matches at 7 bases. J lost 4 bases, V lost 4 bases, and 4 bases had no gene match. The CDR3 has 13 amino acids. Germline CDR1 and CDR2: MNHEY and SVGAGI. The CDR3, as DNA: TGTGCCAGCAGTTTGGGACTACAGTACGAGCAGTACTTC. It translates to CASSLGLQYEQYF.

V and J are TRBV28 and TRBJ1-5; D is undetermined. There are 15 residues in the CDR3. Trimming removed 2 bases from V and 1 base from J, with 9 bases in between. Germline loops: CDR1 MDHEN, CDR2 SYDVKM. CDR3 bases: TGTGCCAGCAGTTTAAACCTAGGGAGCAATCAGCCCCAGCATTTT. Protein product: CASSLNLGSNQPQHF.

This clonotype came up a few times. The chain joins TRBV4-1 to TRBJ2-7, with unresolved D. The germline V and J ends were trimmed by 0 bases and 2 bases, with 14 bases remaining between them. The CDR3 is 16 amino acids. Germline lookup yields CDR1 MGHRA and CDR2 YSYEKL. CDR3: CASSQEPYRRTYEQYF. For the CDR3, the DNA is TGCGCCAGCAGCCAAGAACCCTACCGGCGGACCTACGAGCAGTACTTC.

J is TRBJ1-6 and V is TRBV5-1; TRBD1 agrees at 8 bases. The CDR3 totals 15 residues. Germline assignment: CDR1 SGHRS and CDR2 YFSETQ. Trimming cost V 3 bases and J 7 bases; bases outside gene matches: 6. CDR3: CASSSSGGWNSPLHF. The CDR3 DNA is TGCGCCAGCAGCTCGTCAGGGGGCTGGAATTCACCCCTCCACTTT.

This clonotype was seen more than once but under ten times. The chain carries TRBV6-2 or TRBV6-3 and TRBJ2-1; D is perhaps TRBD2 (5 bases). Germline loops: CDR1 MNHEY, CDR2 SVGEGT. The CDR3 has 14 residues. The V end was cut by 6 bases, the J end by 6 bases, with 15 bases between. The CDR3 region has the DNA TGTGCCAGCAGAAGGGCGGAGGCGGGCAATGAGCAGTTCTTC. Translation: CASRRAEAGNEQFF.

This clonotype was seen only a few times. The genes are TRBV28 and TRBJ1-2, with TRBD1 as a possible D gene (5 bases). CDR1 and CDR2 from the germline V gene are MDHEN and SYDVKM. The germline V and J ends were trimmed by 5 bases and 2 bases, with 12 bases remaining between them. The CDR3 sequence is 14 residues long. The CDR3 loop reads CASSLPQGNYGYTF. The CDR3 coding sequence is TGTGCCAGCAGTCTCCCTCAGGGCAACTATGGCTACACCTTC.

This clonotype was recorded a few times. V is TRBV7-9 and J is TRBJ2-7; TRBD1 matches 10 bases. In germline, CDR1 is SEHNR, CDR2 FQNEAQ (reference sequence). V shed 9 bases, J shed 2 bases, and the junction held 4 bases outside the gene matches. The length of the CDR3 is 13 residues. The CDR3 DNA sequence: TGTGCCAGGCCGGACAGGGGGACCTACGAGCAGTACTTC. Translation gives CARPDRGTYEQYF.